The 29 T cell receptor beta chains in this list originate from one sample, sequenced in a study of T cells after yellow fever vaccination. TCRdb reprocessed the 5' RACE reads with MiXCR, giving one entry per CDR3 protein. The sample yields approximately 240,000 distinct CDR3 sequences, roughly 3.7% seen once. This sample comprised PBMCs, obtained 15 days after the yellow fever booster vaccination. The source of these receptors is a man aged 18 to 29 who received the YFV17D yellow fever vaccine.

This clonotype was observed a few times. The rearrangement joins TRBV7-2 to TRBJ2-3, with D perhaps TRBD1 (5 bases). The CDR3 spans 15 residues. Looked up from germline, CDR1 is SGHTA and CDR2 is FQGNSA. V was trimmed by 1 base and J by 6 bases, leaving 14 bases between them. CDR3 loop: CASSLDGQGWDTQYF. The CDR3 DNA follows: TGTGCCAGCAGCTTAGATGGGCAGGGTTGGGATACGCAGTATTTT.

This clonotype was detected a few times. This sequence joins TRBV7-6 and TRBJ2-3, with D tentatively TRBD1 (6 bases). The CDR3 runs 16 residues. The germline CDR1 and CDR2 sequences are SGHVS and FNYEAQ. V was cut by 1 base and J by 5 bases, with 16 bases left in between. Written as DNA, the CDR3 is TGTGCCAGCAGCTTAGAGTTTTGGGGGCCGGGAGATACGCAGTATTTT. Translated, it gives CASSLEFWGPGDTQYF.

There are many counts of this clonotype. The chain carries TRBV20-1 and TRBJ2-5; TRBD1 is a possible D gene (5 bases). The CDR3 extends over 13 amino acids. Germline V gene data show CDR1 as DFQATT and CDR2 as SNEGSKA (reference sequence). V lost 6 bases and J 1 base, leaving 12 bases between the germline ends. The CDR3 loop is CSAGQGRQETQYF. CDR3 in DNA: TGCAGTGCCGGGCAGGGCCGCCAAGAGACCCAGTACTTC.

Ten or more counts support this clonotype. The chain is built from TRBV4-1 and TRBJ2-5, with 12 bases that match TRBD1. This CDR3 is built from 17 residues. Germline trimming cut 2 bases from V and 2 bases from J; bases unmatched to any gene: 6. Germline CDR1 is MGHRA and CDR2 is YSYEKL. CDR3 nucleotides: TGCGCCAGCAGCCAACCCGGGACAGGGGGCTGGCAAGAGACCCAGTACTTC. Translated: CASSQPGTGGWQETQYF.

This clonotype was counted at least ten times. The V gene is TRBV11-2, the J gene TRBJ1-4, with TRBD1 identical over 9 bases. CDR1 and CDR2 from the germline V gene are SGHAT and FQNNGV. V was clipped by 5 bases and J by 4 bases; unmatched bases: 2. This CDR3 has 14 residues. The CDR3 here is CASSGTGFNEKLFF. CDR3 DNA sequence: TGTGCCAGCAGCGGGACAGGGTTTAATGAAAAACTGTTTTTT.

The table lists this clonotype with many counts. The rearrangement uses TRBV19 and TRBJ2-1, with a possible D match to TRBD2 (5 bases). Looked up from germline, CDR1 is LNHDA and CDR2 is SQIVND (reference sequence). The CDR3 is 16 amino acids. V was shortened by 1 base and J by 1 base, with 11 bases between the two germline ends. The CDR3, as DNA: TGTGCCAGTAGTATAGCCCAGCGGAGATCCTACAATGAGCAGTTCTTC. The encoded protein is CASSIAQRRSYNEQFF. The complete variable domain, with remaining parts taken from reference TRBV19 and TRBJ2-1, reads DGGITQSPKYLFRKEGQNVTLSCEQNLNHDAMYWYRQDPGQGLRLIYYSQIVNDFQKGDIAEGYSVSREKKESFPLTVTSAQKNPTAFYLCASSIAQRRSYNEQFFGPGTRLTVL.

In its sample, this clonotype was seen many times. V and J are TRBV21-1 and TRBJ2-7. TRBV21-1 represents a pseudogene. The CDR3 length is 13 residues. CDR3 sequence (DNA): TGTGCCAGCTCCACCTGGCCAGCCTACGAGCAGTACGTC. It specifies CASSTWPAYEQYV.

This clonotype was counted at least ten times. The chain is built from TRBV4-2 and TRBJ2-3; no clear D gene. Germline V CDR1 and CDR2: LGHNA, YNFKEQ. The CDR3 sequence is 17 residues long. The V end was cut by 0 bases, the J end by 3 bases, with 16 bases between. CDR3 sequence (DNA): TGTGCCAGCAGCCAAGATCTAGGGTCCGCCCGTACAGATACGCAGTATTTT. Its protein product is CASSQDLGSARTDTQYF.

This clonotype was recorded at least ten times. This sequence joins TRBV5-1 and TRBJ1-5; D uncertain. CDR3 length equals 13 residues. V lost 4 bases and J lost 7, with 12 bases in between. Germline V lookup: CDR1 SGHRS, CDR2 YFSETQ. CDR3 sequence (DNA): TGCGCCAGCAGCCTGGAGGTCGGGCAGCCCCAGCATTTT. Translated, it gives CASSLEVGQPQHF.

This clonotype was counted at least ten times. The V and J genes are TRBV7-9 and TRBJ2-3, with D uncertain. Between the trimmed V and J ends, which lost 1 base and 5 bases, there was a span of 13 bases. The CDR3 sequence is 15 residues long. Germline lookup yields CDR1 SEHNR and CDR2 FQNEAQ (reference sequence). CDR3 bases: TGTGCCAGCAGCTTAGTATCTCAGGTGGGAGATACGCAGTATTTT. Translation: CASSLVSQVGDTQYF.

This clonotype appeared many times. The J gene is TRBJ1-4, the V gene TRBV19, with D unresolved. Germline V gives CDR1 LNHDA, CDR2 SQIVND (reference sequence). The CDR3 sequence is 13 residues long. V was pared by 6 bases and J by 4 bases, with 9 bases between. Written as DNA, the CDR3 is TGTGCCAGTAGGCGGACCTTTAATGAAAAACTGTTTTTT. Translated, it gives CASRRTFNEKLFF.

This clonotype showed up many times. V and J are TRBV6-5 and TRBJ2-7; D may correspond to TRBD1 or TRBD2 (5 bases each). V shed 0 bases and J shed 3 bases, with 12 bases lying between them. This CDR3 contains 15 residues. The germline V gene has CDR1 MNHEY and CDR2 SVGAGI. The DNA of the CDR3 is TGTGCCAGCAGTTACTCGTGGGACCCTCTCTACGAGCAGTACTTC. It is translated as CASSYSWDPLYEQYF.

This clonotype was recorded many times. The chain couples TRBV11-2 to TRBJ2-7; a possible D gene is TRBD1 (6 bases). With 5 bases removed from V and 6 bases from J, the gap between germline ends came to 11 bases. CDR1 is SGHAT, CDR2 FQNNGV, per germline. The CDR3 covers 12 residues. The CDR3 is CASSPDSLEQYV. CDR3 bases: TGTGCCAGCAGCCCGGACAGTCTCGAGCAGTACGTC.

V and J are TRBV6-2 or TRBV6-3 and TRBJ2-7, with 7 nucleotides matching TRBD1. Germline V gene lookup returns CDR1 MNHEY and CDR2 SVGEGT. This CDR3 comprises 12 residues. The junction had 2 bases not matched to a gene; V was cut back by 7 bases and J by 2 bases. This CDR3 reads CASTDRTYEQYF. The CDR3 coding sequence is TGTGCCAGCACGGACAGGACCTACGAGCAGTACTTC.

This clonotype occurred many times. This rearrangement joins TRBV7-3 to TRBJ2-1; tentatively, D is TRBD2 (8 bases). The germline gives CDR1 SGHTA, CDR2 FQGTGA. Trimming took off 6 bases at V and 3 bases at J, with 18 bases between the two ends. This CDR3 is built from 16 residues. The CDR3 is CASSPAGGQFYNEQFF. The CDR3 bases are TGTGCCAGCAGTCCTGCGGGGGGACAGTTCTACAATGAGCAGTTCTTC.

There are many counts of this clonotype. This chain connects TRBV20-1 to TRBJ1-6, with TRBD1 matching 9 bases. The V segment lost 8 bases and the J segment 9 bases; nucleotides outside the gene matches: 8. This CDR3 is 13 amino acids long. Germline CDR1 is DFQATT and CDR2 is SNEGSKA (reference sequence). CDR3 residues: CSTRTGEGSPLHF. The CDR3 coding sequence is TGCAGTACCAGGACAGGGGAGGGTTCACCCCTCCACTTT.

In this sample, this clonotype turned up many times. The chain carries TRBV3-1 and TRBJ2-3, with D hard to call. The CDR3 runs 12 residues. Looked up from germline, CDR1 is LGHDT and CDR2 is YNNKEL (reference sequence). V was pared by 4 bases and J by 6 bases, with 8 bases between. CDR3 loop: CASSRNGDTQYF. CDR3 in DNA: TGTGCCAGCAGCCGGAACGGCGATACGCAGTATTTT.

This chain uses TRBV12-2 with TRBJ1-1; TRBD1 is taken as the D call from the table, unchecked against the DNA. TRBV12-2 has pseudogene status. The CDR3 loop spans 17 amino acids. CDR3 nucleotide sequence: TGTGCAAGTCGCCCCCCCCCCGACAGGGCAGAGGGTACTGAAGCTTTCTTT. This codes for CASRPPPDRAEGTEAFF.

This clonotype was recorded at least ten times. V gene TRBV7-2 combines with J gene TRBJ2-7, with 10 bases identical to TRBD2. The germline CDR1 and CDR2 sequences are SGHTA and FQGNSA. V gave up 5 bases and J gave up 4 bases; unmatched junction bases: 5. The CDR3 is 14 residues long. The CDR3 DNA reads as TGTGCCAGCAGCAATCTAGCGGGGGCTTACGAGCAGTACGTC. Protein product: CASSNLAGAYEQYV.

This clonotype was detected ten times or more. The chain couples TRBV6-5 to TRBJ2-1; D is ambiguous. V was shortened by 0 bases and J by 7 bases, with 22 bases between the two germline ends. Germline V gene data show CDR1 as MNHEY and CDR2 as SVGAGI. CDR3 length: 18 amino acids. Here the CDR3 DNA reads TGTGCCAGCAGTTACTCGAAATATGCGGCTACCTATGGAAATGAGCAGTTCTTC. The encoded protein is CASSYSKYAATYGNEQFF.

This clonotype was found many times. The chain carries TRBV20-1 and TRBJ2-1; weak D call: TRBD1 (8 bases). Trimming removed 6 bases at V and 8 bases at J, with 23 bases between. The CDR3 runs to 15 residues. Germline CDR1 reads DFQATT; CDR2 reads SNEGSKA (reference sequence). The CDR3 sequence: CSADGGQGRGDEQFF. The DNA for the CDR3 is TGCAGTGCAGACGGAGGACAGGGTCGGGGGGATGAGCAGTTCTTC.

In this sample, this clonotype turned up many times. J is TRBJ2-2 and V is TRBV11-3; D may be TRBD2 (6 bases). Germline lookup yields CDR1 SGHNT and CDR2 YENEEA. The CDR3 totals 14 residues. V was clipped by 10 bases and J by 4 bases, with 16 bases between them. This CDR3 reads CATSEGPVTGELFF. The CDR3 DNA is TGTGCCACCTCGGAGGGTCCGGTCACCGGGGAGCTGTTTTTT.

This clonotype was counted many times. This sequence joins TRBV7-2 and TRBJ1-1; TRBD1 matches at 7 bases. This CDR3 spans 15 amino acids. The germline V gene has CDR1 SGHTA and CDR2 FQGNSA. The J segment lost 4 bases and the V segment lost 5 bases, leaving 10 bases of the junction unmatched. CDR3 sequence: CASSAGTAKITEAFF. CDR3 DNA: TGTGCCAGCAGCGCCGGGACAGCGAAGATCACTGAAGCTTTCTTT.

This clonotype was detected many times. The V and J genes are TRBV28 and TRBJ1-1; D call uncertain. CDR3 size: 11 residues. The V end lost 7 bases, the J end lost 8 bases, and 11 bases lay between the germline ends. Germline V gene lookup returns CDR1 MDHEN and CDR2 SYDVKM. CDR3 amino acids: CASTNTMEAFF. DNA for the CDR3: TGTGCCAGCACCAACACGATGGAAGCTTTCTTT.

This clonotype was found many times. The gene calls are TRBV7-9 and TRBJ2-7, with TRBD1 identical over 7 bases. The trim removed 8 bases at V and 1 base at J, leaving 8 bases unmatched. Germline CDR1 and CDR2: SEHNR and FQNEAQ (reference sequence). The length of the CDR3 is 14 residues. CDR3 in amino acids: CASGRTGQSYEQYV. CDR3 sequence (DNA): TGTGCCAGCGGGCGAACGGGACAGTCCTACGAGCAGTACGTC.

This clonotype came up many times. This chain joins TRBV28 and TRBJ2-1, with 8 bases aligning to TRBD1. The CDR3 is 14 residues long. The germline gives CDR1 MDHEN, CDR2 SYDVKM. With V trimmed by 10 bases and J by 4 bases, 9 bases remained unmatched. The CDR3 is CATRGQGYYNEQFF. Written as DNA, the CDR3 is TGTGCCACCCGCGGACAGGGCTATTACAATGAGCAGTTCTTC.

This clonotype was seen at least ten times. This chain connects TRBV5-1 to TRBJ2-7; D gene ambiguous. The CDR3 has 15 amino acids. Trimming took 0 bases from V and 5 from J, leaving 15 bases between them. Germline V gene data show CDR1 as SGHRS and CDR2 as YFSETQ. CDR3 loop: CASSLGHAPSDEQYV. DNA for the CDR3: TGCGCCAGCAGCTTGGGGCACGCGCCCAGCGACGAGCAGTACGTC.

The table lists this clonotype with many counts. V and J are TRBV15 and TRBJ1-1; D remains unclear. This CDR3 spans 14 amino acids. Trimming removed 0 bases at V and 3 bases at J, with 8 bases between. From germline, CDR1 is LNHNV and CDR2 YYDKDF (reference sequence). CDR3 DNA: TGTGCCACCAGCAGAGATATAAGGGACACTGAAGCTTTCTTT. Protein: CATSRDIRDTEAFF.

This clonotype was counted ten times or more. The chain employs TRBV12-3 or TRBV12-4 and TRBJ2-5; possibly TRBD2 for D (6 bases). The CDR3 has 14 amino acids. V dropped 6 bases and J dropped 4 bases, with 15 bases sitting between them. The CDR3 is CASSPGGRRETQYF. The CDR3 DNA reads as TGTGCCAGCAGCCCCGGGGGTAGGCGAGAGACCCAGTACTTC.